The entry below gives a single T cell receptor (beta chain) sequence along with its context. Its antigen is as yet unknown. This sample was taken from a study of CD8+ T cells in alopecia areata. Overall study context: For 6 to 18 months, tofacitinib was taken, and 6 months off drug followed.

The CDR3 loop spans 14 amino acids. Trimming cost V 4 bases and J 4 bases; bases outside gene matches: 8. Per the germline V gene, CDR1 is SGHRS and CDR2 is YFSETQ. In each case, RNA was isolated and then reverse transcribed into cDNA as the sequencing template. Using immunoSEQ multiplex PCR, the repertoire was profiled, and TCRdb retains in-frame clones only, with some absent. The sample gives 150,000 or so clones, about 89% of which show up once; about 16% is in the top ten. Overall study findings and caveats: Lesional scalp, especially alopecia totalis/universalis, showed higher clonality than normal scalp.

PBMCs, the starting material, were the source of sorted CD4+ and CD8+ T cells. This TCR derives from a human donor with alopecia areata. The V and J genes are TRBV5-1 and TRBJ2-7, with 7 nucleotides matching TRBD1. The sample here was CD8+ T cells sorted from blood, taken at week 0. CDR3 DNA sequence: TGCGCCAGCAGCGATGAGGACAGGACTTACGAGCAGTACTTC. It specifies CASSDEDRTYEQYF. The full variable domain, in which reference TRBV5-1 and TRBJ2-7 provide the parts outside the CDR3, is KAGVTQTPRYLIKTRGQQVTLSCSPISGHRSVSWYQQTPGQGLQFLFEYFSETQRNKGNFPGRFSGRQFSNSRSEMNVSTLELGDSALYLCASSDEDRTYEQYFGPGTRLTVT.